One and the same sample provided the 15 T cell receptor beta chains below, sequenced in a study of Ad26.COV2.S vaccination and SARS-CoV-2 variants. Assay: immunoSEQ multiplex PCR; the TCRdb copy retains only in-frame clones and omits some. The data show some 180,000 clones, with approximately 90% seen just once and under 7.5% held by the top ten. Sequences were derived from peripheral blood, sampled after recovery from COVID-19. Source of these receptors: a human donor who had recovered from COVID-19.

The chain links TRBV5-6 to TRBJ2-7, with TRBD1 identical over 7 bases. CDR3 size: 12 residues. Germline lookup yields CDR1 SGHDT and CDR2 YYEEEE. J gave up 7 bases and V 4 bases, and 5 bases lay outside the gene matches. The CDR3 region has the DNA TGTGCCAGCAGCAAGGGGGCAGCTGAGCAGTACTTC. Protein sequence: CASSKGAAEQYF.

This sequence joins TRBV4-1 and TRBJ1-3; D remains unclear. Germline CDR1 reads MGHRA; CDR2 reads YSYEKL. The CDR3 extends over 12 amino acids. Trimming removed 1 base from V and 3 bases from J, with 1 base in between. The CDR3 here is CASSQVGNTIYF. CDR3 nucleotide sequence: TGCGCCAGCAGCCAAGTTGGAAACACCATATATTTT.

V and J are TRBV2 and TRBJ2-2; possible D gene TRBD1, 6 bases. V shed 4 bases and J shed 2 bases, with 11 bases lying between them. Per the germline V gene, CDR1 is SNHLY and CDR2 is FYNNEI. This CDR3 contains 15 residues. The CDR3 DNA reads as TGTGCCAGCAGTGGGGGACACCTTAACACCGGGGAGCTGTTTTTT. Translation gives CASSGGHLNTGELFF.

V gene TRBV28 combines with J gene TRBJ1-2, with 7 bases matching TRBD1. The CDR3 runs 15 residues. Per the germline V gene, CDR1 is MDHEN and CDR2 is SYDVKM. V shed 3 bases, J shed 4 bases, and the junction held 8 bases outside the gene matches. CDR3 in amino acids: CASSLYDREAYGYTF. The CDR3 DNA reads TGTGCCAGCAGTTTGTACGACAGGGAGGCCTATGGCTACACCTTC.

This clone is a singleton in its sample. This chain joins TRBV28 and TRBJ1-1, with 7 bases lining up with TRBD1. CDR1 is MDHEN and CDR2 is SYDVKM in the germline V gene. This CDR3 contains 16 residues. V trimming: 8 bases; J trimming: 5 bases; junction bases outside the gene matches: 17. CDR3 nucleotide sequence: TGTGCCAGCGTAACATGGGACAGCCGGGGAGGTACTGAAGCTTTCTTT. This sequence encodes CASVTWDSRGGTEAFF.

This chain uses TRBV23-1 with TRBJ2-7; 9 nucleotides line up with TRBD1. TRBV23-1 is an ORF, with its function uncertain. V lost 4 bases to trimming and J lost 0 bases; unmatched junction nucleotides: 10. The CDR3 consists of 17 residues. CDR3 sequence (DNA): TGCGCCAGCAGTCGGGTTGCGGACAGGGGAAGCTCCTACGAGCAGTACTTC. Translated, it gives CASSRVADRGSSYEQYF.

The chain couples TRBV2 to TRBJ2-2, with D uncertain. There are 16 residues in the CDR3. V dropped 1 base and J dropped 0 bases, with 9 bases sitting between them. The germline V gene encodes CDR1 SNHLY and CDR2 FYNNEI. CDR3 in amino acids: CASSEVGRSNTGELFF. The CDR3 nucleotides read TGTGCCAGCAGTGAAGTGGGAAGGTCGAACACCGGGGAGCTGTTTTTT.

The chain recombines TRBV7-2 with TRBJ2-3; D might be TRBD2 (6 bases). Germline assignment: CDR1 SGHTA and CDR2 FQGNSA. CDR3 length equals 17 residues. Trimming took off 5 bases at V and 0 bases at J, with 18 bases between the two ends. CDR3 residues: CASSRRGSGSSTDTQYF. CDR3 coding DNA: TGTGCCAGCAGCCGCCGGGGGAGCGGCTCTAGCACAGATACGCAGTATTTT.

This chain links TRBV11-2 with TRBJ2-1; D unclear. CDR3 length: 13 residues. Germline V gene lookup returns CDR1 SGHAT and CDR2 FQNNGV. Trimming removed 1 base at V and 7 bases at J, with 8 bases between. The CDR3, as DNA: TGTGCCAGCAGCTTAGGACTCCCAAATGAGCAGTTCTTC. Amino acids: CASSLGLPNEQFF.

J is TRBJ1-4 and V is TRBV15; D is perhaps TRBD1 (6 bases). Germline V lookup: CDR1 LNHNV, CDR2 YYDKDF (reference sequence). Trimming pared 1 base from V and 3 bases from J, leaving 15 bases between. The CDR3 length is 17 residues. The CDR3 DNA is TGTGCCACCAGCAGAGGGCCGGGGGGCTTGGCTAATGAAAAACTGTTTTTT. Amino acids: CATSRGPGGLANEKLFF.

This chain connects TRBV7-8 to TRBJ2-3, with D unresolved. The V and J ends lost 8 bases and 3 bases respectively, with 24 bases between them. Per the germline V gene, CDR1 is SGHVS and CDR2 is FQNEAQ. CDR3 length: 17 residues. The CDR3 loop reads CASLPPRRLKVTDTQYF. The CDR3, as DNA: TGTGCCAGCCTTCCCCCCCGGAGACTCAAGGTGACAGATACGCAGTATTTT.

The chain links TRBV7-9 to TRBJ1-2, with 9 bases fitting TRBD1. The trim removed 1 base at V and 5 bases at J, leaving 8 bases unmatched. This CDR3 has 16 residues. Germline CDR1 reads SEHNR; CDR2 reads FQNEAQ (reference sequence). The CDR3 sequence: CASSLGGQGSLYGYTF. The CDR3 DNA sequence: TGTGCCAGCAGCTTAGGGGGACAGGGCTCTTTATATGGCTACACCTTC.

The J gene is TRBJ1-1, the V gene TRBV19, with 7 bases matching TRBD1. V shed 5 bases and J 3 bases; nucleotides not matched to a gene: 3. The length of the CDR3 is 13 residues. The germline V gene encodes CDR1 LNHDA and CDR2 SQIVND (reference sequence). The CDR3 nucleotides read TGTGCCAGTAGTCCCGACAGGGACACTGAAGCTTTCTTT. It translates to CASSPDRDTEAFF. The full variable domain, its missing parts supplied by reference TRBV19 and TRBJ1-1, is DGGITQSPKYLFRKEGQNVTLSCEQNLNHDAMYWYRQDPGQGLRLIYYSQIVNDFQKGDIAEGYSVSREKKESFPLTVTSAQKNPTAFYLCASSPDRDTEAFFGQGTRLTVV.

J is TRBJ1-6 and V is TRBV27, with 7 positions matching TRBD1. The CDR3 consists of 16 residues. The V gene end was trimmed by 7 bases and the J gene end by 8 bases; junction bases not matched to a gene: 14. Germline V gene lookup returns CDR1 MNHEY and CDR2 SMNVEV (reference sequence). CDR3 coding DNA: TGTGCCAGCAAAGCGGCAGGGGGTTTTTGGGATTCACCCCTCCACTTT. This sequence encodes CASKAAGGFWDSPLHF.

The V gene is TRBV3-1 (or the pseudogene TRBV3-2), the J gene TRBJ2-7; no clear D gene. Trimming pared 2 bases from V and 0 bases from J, leaving 5 bases between. The CDR3 sequence is 13 residues long. In germline, CDR1 is LGHDT, CDR2 YNNKEL (reference sequence). The CDR3 nucleotides are TGTGCCAGCAGCCAACTGAGCTCCTACGAGCAGTACTTC. Its protein product is CASSQLSSYEQYF.